Presented here are 3 T cell receptor beta chains from one specimen sequenced in a study of blood T cell repertoires in COVID-19. Generated by immunoSEQ multiplex PCR, the TCRdb table keeps only in-frame clones and is missing some. This sample has approximately 77,000 clones, with 75% to 90% found just once. Sequenced: peripheral blood. These receptors came from a man aged 25-45 years with acute or convalescent COVID-19.

The V gene is TRBV5-4, the J gene TRBJ2-1; the D gene is possibly TRBD2 (6 bases). CDR3 size: 14 residues. The ends were cut back, 2 bases at V and 7 bases at J, with 13 bases in the middle. Germline loops: CDR1 SGHNT, CDR2 YYREEE (reference sequence). Here the CDR3 DNA reads TGTGCCAGCAGCTTACCGGGACTCCTTAATGAGCAGTTCTTC. Its protein is CASSLPGLLNEQFF.

The V gene is TRBV27, the J gene TRBJ2-7; D remains ambiguous. The length of the CDR3 is 14 residues. Trimming took off 3 bases at V and 5 bases at J, with 14 bases between the two ends. Looked up from germline, CDR1 is MNHEY and CDR2 is SMNVEV (reference sequence). CDR3 DNA sequence: TGTGCCAGCAGTTTTAGATCAGGCGTCGACGAGCAGTACTTC. Its protein product is CASSFRSGVDEQYF.

The chain joins TRBV6-5 to TRBJ1-6; no clear D. The CDR3 covers 14 residues. Germline V CDR1 and CDR2: MNHEY, SVGAGI. The V end lost 4 bases, the J end lost 9 bases, and 13 bases lay between the germline ends. CDR3 sequence reads: CASSLTAEASPLHF. Written as DNA, the CDR3 is TGTGCCAGCAGTTTAACGGCCGAGGCTTCACCCCTCCACTTT.